These T cell receptor beta chains were read from a single sample in a study of CD8+ T cells in alopecia areata. The data were produced by immunoSEQ multiplex PCR, yet TCRdb's version contains in-frame clones alone and is incomplete. The sample comprises 95,000 to 110,000 clones, around 83% of which are singletons, and roughly a quarter rests with the top ten. The specimen was CD8+ T cells sorted from blood, collected at week 24, from a patient treated with tofacitinib. These receptors all stem from a human donor with alopecia areata. Both conserved end residues are part of each CDR3. Each record gives: J gene, V gene, D gene, CDR3 length, clone size, CDR3 DNA, CDR3 protein. A D gene is named only where the DNA matches it firmly. Clone size is not always given. Where it is, it says once, few, many or a class for expanded clones.

>TRBJ2-7|TRBV13|TRBD1|15|NA
TGTGCCAGCAGCCATGCCCGGGACAGATCCTACGAGCAGTACTTC
CASSHARDRSYEQYF
>TRBJ1-1|TRBV4-2|NA|16|NA
TGTGCCAGCAGCCAAGCCGACGAGGTAGTAAACACTGAAGCTTTCTTT
CASSQADEVVNTEAFF
>TRBJ1-2|TRBV13|NA|11|NA
TGTGCCAGCAGCTCAACCCCAGGGTTCACCTTC
CASSSTPGFTF
>TRBJ2-2|TRBV29-1|NA|14|NA
TGCAGCGTCGTCTTACCCACGGGGGCCGGGGAGCTGTTTTTT
CSVVLPTGAGELFF
>TRBJ2-2|TRBV4-3|NA|13|NA
TGCGCCAGCAGCCGTGGGGGCACCGGGGAGCTGTTTTTT
CASSRGGTGELFF
>TRBJ2-1|TRBV15|TRBD2|19|once
TGTGCCACCAGCAGAGATGGGACGGGACTAGAGGAGATGGGCAATGAGCAGTTCTTC
CATSRDGTGLEEMGNEQFF
>TRBJ2-5|TRBV29-1|TRBD1|14|few
TGCAGCGTTGTGCCCGGGACAGGGGAAGAGACCCAGTACTTC
CSVVPGTGEETQYF
>TRBJ2-3|TRBV7-8|TRBD2|22|NA
TGTGCCAGCAGCTTAGTTCCGAGACTAGCGGGGGGGTCCAAGGAATTCACAGATACGCAGTATTTT
CASSLVPRLAGGSKEFTDTQYF
>TRBJ2-7|TRBV7-8|NA|14|NA
TGTGCCAGCAGCTTAGTGAGAACATCTTACGAGCAGTACTTC
CASSLVRTSYEQYF
>TRBJ1-1|TRBV27|NA|14|NA
TGTGCCAGCAGTTTATCCGGGGGTCCCACTGAAGCTTTCTTT
CASSLSGGPTEAFF
>TRBJ2-1|TRBV13|NA|13|once
TGTGCCAGCAGCTTATTAGCTGGCAATGAGCAGTTCTTC
CASSLLAGNEQFF
>TRBJ1-3|TRBV5-1|NA|15|NA
TGCGCCAGCAGTGAAACGATGGACCCGCTCTCTAAGTGGCATTTT
CASSETMDPLSKWHF
>TRBJ2-1|TRBV29-1|NA|12|NA
TGCAGCGTCGAAACGGTGAAACGTGAGCAGTTCTTC
CSVETVKREQFF
>TRBJ2-3|TRBV11-2|TRBD2|16|NA
TGTGCCAGCAGCTTATTTAGCGGGGCGAGAACAGATACGCAGTATTTT
CASSLFSGARTDTQYF
>TRBJ2-7|TRBV5-8|NA|14|NA
TGTGCCAGCAGCTTCGGAGGGGGAAGTAACGAGCAGTACTTC
CASSFGGGSNEQYF
>TRBJ2-1|TRBV4-3|TRBD2|16|few
TGCGCCAGCAGCCGCCGCGGGGGAAGCTCCTACAATGAGCAGTTCTTC
CASSRRGGSSYNEQFF
>TRBJ2-5|TRBV7-9|NA|16|once
TGTGCCAGCAGCTCCCATTGGGCGAGTAGCCAAGAGACCCAGTACTTC
CASSSHWASSQETQYF
>TRBJ2-7|TRBV4-1|NA|14|NA
TGCGCCAGCAGCCTCCAGGACGGCCTCTACGAGCAGTACTTC
CASSLQDGLYEQYF
>TRBJ2-5|TRBV5-8|NA|14|NA
TGTGCCAGCAGCTTGGGAGGGTTTCAAGAGACCCAGTACTTC
CASSLGGFQETQYF
>TRBJ2-3|TRBV7-9|NA|13|NA
TGTGCCAGCAGCTCCCCTAGCACAGATACGCAGTATTTT
CASSSPSTDTQYF
>TRBJ2-1|TRBV30|TRBD2|14|NA
TGTGCCTGGAGTCGGGTAGCGGGAAACAATGAGCAGTTCTTC
CAWSRVAGNNEQFF
>TRBJ2-4|TRBV19|NA|13|NA
TGTGCCAGTAGTATCCGCCAGGGAAACATTCAGTACTTC
CASSIRQGNIQYF
>TRBJ1-3|TRBV7-9|TRBD1|14|NA
TGTGCCAGCAGCCGGGACAGCTCTGGAAACACCATATATTTT
CASSRDSSGNTIYF
>TRBJ2-1|TRBV5-8|NA|14|NA
TGTGCCAGCAGCTGGGACTTAGGACAGGATGAGCAGTTCTTC
CASSWDLGQDEQFF
>TRBJ1-1|TRBV14|NA|15|once
TGTGCCAGCAGCCATCCGGGACGGGGGCTGACTGAAGCTTTCTTT
CASSHPGRGLTEAFF
>TRBJ1-5|TRBV7-9|NA|12|NA
TGTGCCAGCAGCTCGGGCAATCAGCCCCAGCATTTT
CASSSGNQPQHF
>TRBJ2-5|TRBV20-1|NA|11|NA
TGCAGTGTTAGATCAGTGGGGACCCAGTACTTC
CSVRSVGTQYF
>TRBJ1-1|TRBV4-1|NA|15|NA
TGCGCCAGCAGCTTGATGGGGGGGACGAACACTGAAGCTTTCTTT
CASSLMGGTNTEAFF
>TRBJ2-3|TRBV12-5|NA|18|NA
TGTGCTAGTGGTCGAACGTACGGAGCCTCTGACAACACAGATACGCAGTATTTT
CASGRTYGASDNTDTQYF
>TRBJ1-2|TRBV2|NA|14|once
TGTGCCAGCAGTGAAGCGATTGTAAACTATGGCTACACCTTC
CASSEAIVNYGYTF
>TRBJ2-7|TRBV10-3|TRBD2|15|once
TGTGCCATCAGTGATGAGACTAGCGGCTCCTACGAGCAGTACTTC
CAISDETSGSYEQYF
>TRBJ1-1|TRBV5-1|TRBD1|14|NA
TGCGCCAGCAGCTCCGGACAGGGGAACACTGAAGCTTTCTTT
CASSSGQGNTEAFF
>TRBJ2-5|TRBV7-9|TRBD2|16|NA
TGTGCCAGCAGCTTCACTAGCGGGGGGCCTCAAGAGACCCAGTACTTC
CASSFTSGGPQETQYF
>TRBJ2-1|TRBV29-1|NA|16|few
TGCAGCGTTGATAGGAGGGCAGGTAGCTCCTACAATGAGCAGTTCTTC
CSVDRRAGSSYNEQFF
>TRBJ2-1|TRBV10-2|TRBD2|16|NA
TGCGCCAGCAGTGAGTCCGCGGGGGGGACCTTCAATGAGCAGTTCTTC
CASSESAGGTFNEQFF
>TRBJ2-1|TRBV27|TRBD1|13|NA
TGTGCCAGCGGGACAGGGCCCTACAATGAGCAGTTCTTC
CASGTGPYNEQFF
>TRBJ2-7|TRBV19|NA|14|once
TGTGCCAGTAGTAGTGGACTGGGGGCCTACGAGCAGTACTTC
CASSSGLGAYEQYF
>TRBJ1-1|TRBV5-1|TRBD1|15|NA
TGCGCCAGCAGCTTGGGGAGGGGACAGCTTTCTGAAGCTTTCTTT
CASSLGRGQLSEAFF
>TRBJ2-1|TRBV19|NA|15|NA
TGTGCCAGTAGTATAGGCCTGAGCTCCTACAATGAGCAGTTCTTC
CASSIGLSSYNEQFF
>TRBJ1-4|TRBV7-8|TRBD1|16|NA
TGTGCCAGCAGCCCGAGGGACAGCCTGAGTAATGAAAAACTGTTTTTT
CASSPRDSLSNEKLFF
>TRBJ1-2|TRBV29-1|NA|14|NA
TGCAGCGTTGTAAGGACCGACCTCCCTTATGGCTACACCTTC
CSVVRTDLPYGYTF
>TRBJ2-7|TRBV4-1|TRBD2|15|NA
TGCGCCAGCAGCCAAATACTCGGGGGGTTCTACGAGCAGTACTTC
CASSQILGGFYEQYF
>TRBJ2-7|TRBV27|TRBD1|15|NA
TGTGCCAGCAGTTTATCGGGGACAGGGAGGACCGAGCAGTACTTC
CASSLSGTGRTEQYF
>TRBJ2-2|TRBV6-5|TRBD2|14|few
TGTGCCAGCACCTCGGGACTATACACCGGGGAGCTGTTTTTT
CASTSGLYTGELFF
>TRBJ1-4|TRBV7-6|TRBD1|15|once
TGTGCCAGCAGCTTAGCGCAGGGGGCTGATGAAAAACTGTTTTTT
CASSLAQGADEKLFF
>TRBJ2-7|TRBV7-9|NA|13|NA
TGTGCCAGCAGCCTTGGGCCAAATTACGAGCAGTACTTC
CASSLGPNYEQYF
>TRBJ2-7|TRBV4-1|TRBD1|13|NA
TGCGCCAGCAGCGCCGGGACAGCCTACGAGCAGTACTTC
CASSAGTAYEQYF
>TRBJ2-7|TRBV29-1|NA|13|NA
TGCAGCGCTATCGCGGACACAGGGCCCGAGCAGTACTTC
CSAIADTGPEQYF
>TRBJ2-6|TRBV19|NA|16|NA
TGTGCCAGTAGTGAAGGCAGGATCTCTGGGGCCAACGTCCTGACTTTC
CASSEGRISGANVLTF
>TRBJ2-1|TRBV4-2|NA|15|NA
TGTGCCAGCAGCCAAGTTAGAAGCGGTTACAATGAGCAGTTCTTC
CASSQVRSGYNEQFF
>TRBJ1-2|TRBV7-6|NA|13|NA
TGTGCCAGCAGCTTAGTTACAGGATATGGCTACACCTTC
CASSLVTGYGYTF
>TRBJ2-1|TRBV7-9|NA|14|NA
TGTGCCAGCAGCCGGGATACAGCCTACAATGAGCAGTTCTTC
CASSRDTAYNEQFF
>TRBJ2-7|TRBV2|TRBD2|16|NA
TGTGCCAGCATCCTGAATCCCGGGACTAGGCTTCACGAGCAGTACTTC
CASILNPGTRLHEQYF
>TRBJ1-5|TRBV27|TRBD1|14|few
TGTGCCAGCAGTTTAGCGGCAGGGGGTCAGCCCCAGCATTTT
CASSLAAGGQPQHF
>TRBJ2-7|TRBV6-1|NA|14|NA
TGTGCCAGCAGTGACGGCCAGCTCTGGGACGAGCAGTACTTC
CASSDGQLWDEQYF
>TRBJ2-7|TRBV7-9|NA|12|NA
TGTGCCAGCAGCTTTGCGGCGGGTGAGCAGTACTTC
CASSFAAGEQYF
>TRBJ1-3|TRBV29-1|NA|12|NA
TGCAGCATACCAGGAGCTGGAAACACCATATATTTT
CSIPGAGNTIYF
>TRBJ1-1|TRBV6-5|NA|10|NA
TGTGCCAGCAGGGGGGAGAGGACTTTCTTT
CASRGERTFF